This passage covers 27 T cell receptor beta chains from one sample sequenced in a study of response to subunit inactivated influenza vaccine. TCRdb reprocessed the RT-PCR reads with MiXCR, giving one entry per CDR3 protein. The repertoire holds hundreds of thousands of distinct CDR3 sequences, with about 15% as singletons. The specimen was PBMCs from blood, collected around two weeks before vaccination. The source of these receptors is a man in his forties or fifties who received an inactivated influenza vaccine.

In this sample, this clonotype turned up a few times. The genes are TRBV7-8 and TRBJ2-3; TRBD2 aligns across 8 bases. The V segment lost 3 bases and the J segment 0 bases; nucleotides outside the gene matches: 11. The CDR3 is made up of 18 amino acids. Germline loops: CDR1 SGHVS, CDR2 FQNEAQ. The CDR3 reads CASSFNSGGRSSTDTQYF. CDR3 nucleotide sequence: TGTGCCAGCAGCTTCAACAGCGGGGGTCGTTCTAGCACAGATACGCAGTATTTT. Drawing the rest from reference TRBV7-8 and TRBJ2-3, the complete variable domain is GAGVSQSPRYKVAKRGQDVALRCDPISGHVSLFWYQQALGQGPEFLTYFQNEAQLDKSGLPSDRFFAERPEGSVSTLKIQRTQQEDSAVYLCASSFNSGGRSSTDTQYFGPGTRLTVL.

There are a few counts of this clonotype. V gene TRBV24-1 combines with J gene TRBJ2-3; 8 bases align to TRBD2. J gave up 5 bases and V 5 bases, and 5 bases lay outside the gene matches. Germline CDR1 and CDR2: KGHDR and SFDVKD. The CDR3 runs 14 residues. CDR3 DNA sequence: TGTGCCACCAGTGCAGCGGGAGAGTTAGATACGCAGTATTTT. Amino acids: CATSAAGELDTQYF.

This rearrangement joins TRBV20-1 to TRBJ2-2, with a possible D match to TRBD2 (5 bases). The V end was cut by 6 bases, the J end by 6 bases, with 17 bases between. The germline V gene has CDR1 DFQATT and CDR2 SNEGSKA (reference sequence). The CDR3 contains 14 residues. As DNA, the CDR3 is TGCAGTGCGTCCAGGAGGTACCGTCCCGGGGAGCTGTTTTTT. It is translated as CSASRRYRPGELFF.

As concerns this clonotype: Given a much more abundant clone one base away, this may be a read error. The gene calls are TRBV14 and TRBJ2-1; TRBD2 aligns across 7 bases. CDR1 and CDR2 from the germline V gene are SGHDN and FVKESK. This CDR3 has 17 amino acids. DNA for the CDR3: TGTGCCAGCAGCCAAGATATTGGGGCTAGCGGCTACAAGGAGCAGTTCTTC. Encoded protein: CASSQDIGASGYKEQFF.

This clonotype was recorded a few times. This chain connects TRBV6-5 to TRBJ2-2; the D is unclear. This CDR3 region has 14 residues. The V and J ends lost 3 bases and 6 bases respectively, with 11 bases between them. CDR1 MNHEY and CDR2 SVGAGI come from the germline V gene. For the CDR3, the DNA is TGTGCCAGCAGTTATGCGGCGATCGCCGGGGAGCTGTTTTTT. Its translation: CASSYAAIAGELFF.

V and J are TRBV7-2 and TRBJ2-1; D possibly corresponds to TRBD1 (5 bases). Trimming removed 6 bases at V and 12 bases at J, with 15 bases between. CDR3 length equals 12 residues. Germline lookup yields CDR1 SGHTA and CDR2 FQGNSA. The CDR3 loop is CASSRAGFLQFF. The CDR3 nucleotides are TGTGCCAGCAGTCGTGCAGGGTTTTTGCAGTTCTTC.

The rearrangement uses TRBV6-2 or TRBV6-3 and TRBJ2-5; no clear D. Per the germline V gene, CDR1 is MNHEY and CDR2 is SVGEGT. There are 14 residues in the CDR3. The V gene lost 4 bases and the J gene lost 3 bases, with 12 bases spanning the gap. CDR3 in amino acids: CASSSPDKEETQYF. The DNA for the CDR3 is TGTGCCAGCAGTTCCCCCGACAAGGAAGAGACCCAGTACTTC.

There are a few counts of this clonotype. This CDR3 is CAISGTARGYTF. The DNA for the CDR3 is TGTGCCATCTCGGGCACAGCTCGGGGCTACACCTTC. The rearrangement joins TRBV10-3 to TRBJ1-2; no reliable D call. The CDR3 length is 12 residues. Per the germline V gene, CDR1 is ENHRY and CDR2 is SYGVKD. V lost 8 bases, J lost 8 bases, and 15 bases lay in between.

For the CDR3, the DNA is TGCAGTGCTAGAGTAGGGACGTTAGCCGGGGAGCTGTTTTTT. As protein: CSARVGTLAGELFF. The gene calls are TRBV20-1 and TRBJ2-2; perhaps D is TRBD1 or TRBD2 (5 bases each). Germline CDR1 is DFQATT and CDR2 is SNEGSKA (reference sequence). Trimming pared 1 base from V and 6 bases from J, leaving 12 bases between. The CDR3 length is 14 residues.

This clonotype has a handful of counts. The V gene is TRBV12-3 or TRBV12-4, the J gene TRBJ2-3; 8 bases line up with TRBD1. This CDR3 region has 13 residues. After removal of 5 bases from V and 7 bases from J, the junction contained 5 bases not matched to a gene. This CDR3 is CASSRTGKNTQYF. CDR3 DNA: TGTGCCAGCAGTAGGACAGGGAAGAATACGCAGTATTTT.

This clonotype was detected only a few times. The chain employs TRBV12-3 or TRBV12-4 and TRBJ2-1, with 8 bases that match TRBD2. The CDR3 totals 16 residues. J was trimmed by 1 base and V by 5 bases; bases with no gene match: 7. In DNA form, the CDR3 reads TGTGCCAGCAGTGAAAGCGGGAGTTTGTCCTACAATGAGCAGTTCTTC. Protein product: CASSESGSLSYNEQFF.

This clonotype was counted ten times or more. The rearrangement joins TRBV5-1 to TRBJ2-1, with TRBD2 matching over 10 bases. The CDR3 has 17 residues. CDR1 and CDR2 from the germline V gene are SGHRS and YFSETQ. After removal of 3 bases from V and 4 bases from J, the junction contained 10 bases not matched to a gene. This CDR3 is CASSSGRLAGPYNEQFF. CDR3 DNA sequence: TGCGCCAGCAGCTCCGGCCGACTAGCGGGTCCTTACAATGAGCAGTTCTTC.

V usage is TRBV29-1 and J usage is TRBJ1-1, with D tentatively TRBD1 (6 bases). Between the trimmed V and J ends, which lost 7 bases and 1 base, there was a span of 7 bases. Germline values: CDR1 SQVTM, CDR2 ANQGSEA. The CDR3 consists of 11 residues. The CDR3 DNA sequence: TGCAGCGGGGGACAGAACACTGAAGCTTTCTTT. Its translation is CSGGQNTEAFF.

This rearrangement joins TRBV10-3 to TRBJ2-2; 9 bases line up with TRBD1. The CDR3 is made up of 15 amino acids. Germline V gene data show CDR1 as ENHRY and CDR2 as SYGVKD. Germline trimming cut 9 bases from V and 3 bases from J; bases unmatched to any gene: 8. The CDR3 bases are TGTGCCATTGCGGACAGGGGAGGGTACACCGGGGAGCTGTTTTTT. Its protein product is CAIADRGGYTGELFF.

The chain carries TRBV10-3 and TRBJ2-7, with D maybe TRBD1 (6 bases). Germline assignment: CDR1 ENHRY and CDR2 SYGVKD. V was trimmed by 3 bases and J by 3 bases, leaving 6 bases between them. CDR3 size: 12 residues. This chain's CDR3 is CAISDRGYEQYF. The DNA for the CDR3 is TGTGCCATCAGTGACAGGGGCTACGAGCAGTACTTC.

This rearrangement joins TRBV19 to TRBJ2-1, with 7 bases matching TRBD1. Germline CDR1 LNHDA, CDR2 SQIVND (reference sequence). The CDR3 extends over 14 amino acids. Trimming cost V 1 base and J 10 bases; bases outside gene matches: 7. CDR3 DNA: TGTGCCAGTAGTATAGGGACAGGCCTGGACGAGCAGTTCTTC. This encodes CASSIGTGLDEQFF.

As for this clonotype: A much more abundant neighbour one base away suggests this may be a read error. The chain links TRBV5-1 to TRBJ2-1; TRBD1 matches at 7 bases. This CDR3 comprises 14 residues. Germline-derived CDR1 and CDR2 are SGHRS and YFSETQ. The CDR3 DNA reads TGCGCCAGCAGCTCGGGACAGAGATACAAAGAGCAGTTCTTC. This codes for CASSSGQRYKEQFF.

The chain is built from TRBV12-3 or TRBV12-4 and TRBJ1-1; the D is unclear. This CDR3 has 13 amino acids. The V end lost 2 bases, the J end lost 10 bases, and 14 bases lay between the germline ends. The CDR3 DNA reads as TGTGCCAGCAGTTTAAGTGCCGAGACCCGAGCTTTCTTT. This codes for CASSLSAETRAFF.

This clonotype was observed a few times. This chain connects TRBV29-1 to TRBJ2-3; 7 nucleotides line up with TRBD2. Germline values: CDR1 SQVTM, CDR2 ANQGSEA. The CDR3 extends over 15 amino acids. J gave up 1 base and V 4 bases, and 8 bases lay outside the gene matches. The DNA of the CDR3 is TGCAGCGTTGGGTCCGCTAGCGGTCGCACAGATACGCAGTATTTT. Protein: CSVGSASGRTDTQYF.

The chain is built from TRBV7-9 and TRBJ2-1, with 11 bases that match TRBD2. J lost 7 bases, V lost 7 bases, and 12 bases had no gene match. Germline V gene data show CDR1 as SEHNR and CDR2 as FQNEAQ (reference sequence). The CDR3 has 16 residues. The CDR3 is CASTGNLASGRNEQFF. The CDR3 DNA reads as TGTGCCAGCACCGGAAACCTTGCTAGCGGGAGGAATGAGCAGTTCTTC.

The sample holds a few counts of this clonotype. V usage is TRBV20-1 and J usage is TRBJ1-6, with 9 nucleotides matching TRBD1. Per the germline V gene, CDR1 is DFQATT and CDR2 is SNEGSKA (reference sequence). With 6 bases clipped from V and 8 bases from J, the junction kept 8 bases outside the gene matches. This CDR3 spans 14 amino acids. The CDR3, as DNA: TGCAGTGCAAGGACCGGGACAGGGTATTCACCCCTCCACTTT. Translating it yields CSARTGTGYSPLHF.

The chain joins TRBV2 to TRBJ2-1; D may match TRBD1 or TRBD2 (6 bases each). The V end lost 9 bases, the J end lost 2 bases, and 14 bases lay between the germline ends. The V gene's germline CDR1 is SNHLY and CDR2 FYNNEI. The CDR3 loop spans 14 amino acids. The CDR3 DNA sequence: TGTGCCAGTGGAGGGGGGCAGGCCTACAATGAGCAGTTCTTC. This translates into CASGGGQAYNEQFF.

This clonotype was seen ten or more times. This chain joins TRBV10-3 and TRBJ2-1; D may be TRBD2 (7 bases). Germline V gene data show CDR1 as ENHRY and CDR2 as SYGVKD. Trimming removed 4 bases from V and 4 bases from J, with 17 bases in between. CDR3 length: 16 amino acids. The CDR3: CAISVEGGHLYNEQFF. The CDR3 nucleotides read TGTGCCATCAGTGTAGAGGGGGGGCATTTATACAATGAGCAGTTCTTC.

This clonotype was recorded many times. CDR3 amino acids: CASSPDVTGATEAFF. The CDR3 region has the DNA TGCGCCAGCAGCCCGGACGTGACCGGGGCCACTGAAGCTTTCTTT. The chain couples TRBV5-1 to TRBJ1-1; D is perhaps TRBD1 (5 bases). CDR1 and CDR2 (germline): SGHRS, YFSETQ. Trimming stripped 4 bases from V and 4 bases from J, with 17 bases between. The CDR3 sequence is 15 residues long. The full variable domain, rest sourced from reference TRBV5-1 and TRBJ1-1, is KAGVTQTPRYLIKTRGQQVTLSCSPISGHRSVSWYQQTPGQGLQFLFEYFSETQRNKGNFPGRFSGRQFSNSRSEMNVSTLELGDSALYLCASSPDVTGATEAFFGQGTRLTVV.

The genes are TRBV7-9 and TRBJ2-2; D is unclear. Trimming removed 5 bases at V and 5 bases at J, with 12 bases between. The V gene's germline CDR1 is SEHNR and CDR2 FQNEAQ (reference sequence). The CDR3 runs to 14 residues. CDR3 nucleotides: TGTGCCAGCAGCCCCCAATCGTTTACCGGGGAGCTGTTTTTT. Translating it yields CASSPQSFTGELFF.

This clonotype was counted at least ten times. The chain couples TRBV5-6 to TRBJ2-3, with D maybe TRBD2 (6 bases). The germline V gene has CDR1 SGHDT and CDR2 YYEEEE. V was shortened by 4 bases and J by 2 bases, with 23 bases between the two germline ends. The CDR3 loop spans 18 amino acids. CDR3 nucleotide sequence: TGTGCCAGCAGCCGCACTTACACCGGGCGGGACTTCACAGATACGCAGTATTTT. It encodes CASSRTYTGRDFTDTQYF.

The chain uses TRBV23-1 and TRBJ2-6, with no clear D. TRBV23-1 is given ORF status, its function remaining uncertain. This CDR3 has 17 residues. With 0 bases removed from V and 0 bases from J, the gap between germline ends came to 9 bases. The CDR3 bases are TGCGCCAGCAGTCAATCGCTCCAGAGCTCTGGGGCCAACGTCCTGACTTTC. Its protein product is CASSQSLQSSGANVLTF.